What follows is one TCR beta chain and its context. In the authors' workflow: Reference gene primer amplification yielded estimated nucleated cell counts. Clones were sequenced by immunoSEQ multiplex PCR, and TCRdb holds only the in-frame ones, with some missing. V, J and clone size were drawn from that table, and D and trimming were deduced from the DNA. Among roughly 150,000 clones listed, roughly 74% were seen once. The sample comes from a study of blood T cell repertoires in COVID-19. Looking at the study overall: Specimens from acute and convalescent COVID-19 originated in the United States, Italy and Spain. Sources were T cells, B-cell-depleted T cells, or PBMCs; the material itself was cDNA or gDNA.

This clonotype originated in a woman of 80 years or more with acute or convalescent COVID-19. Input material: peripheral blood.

The CDR3 DNA sequence: TGTGCCAGCAGCCATAACTTCGGCAATCAGCCCCAGCATTTT. It encodes CASSHNFGNQPQHF. The chain joins TRBV6-5 to TRBJ1-5; D unclear. CDR3 length equals 14 residues. The germline gives CDR1 MNHEY, CDR2 SVGAGI. V gave up 6 bases and J gave up 2 bases, with 11 bases separating them.